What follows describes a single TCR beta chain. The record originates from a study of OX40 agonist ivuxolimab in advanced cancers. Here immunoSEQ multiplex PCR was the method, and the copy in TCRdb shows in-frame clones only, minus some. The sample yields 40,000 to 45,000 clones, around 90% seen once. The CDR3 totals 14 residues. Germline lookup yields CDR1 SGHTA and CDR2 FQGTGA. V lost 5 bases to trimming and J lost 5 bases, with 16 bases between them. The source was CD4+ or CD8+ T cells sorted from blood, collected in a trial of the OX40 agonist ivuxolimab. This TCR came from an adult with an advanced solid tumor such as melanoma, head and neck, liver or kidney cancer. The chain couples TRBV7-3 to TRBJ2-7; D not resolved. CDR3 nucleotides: TGTGCCAGCAGCCCCAGCTTCCAGTGGGACGAGCAGTACTTC. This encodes CASSPSFQWDEQYF.